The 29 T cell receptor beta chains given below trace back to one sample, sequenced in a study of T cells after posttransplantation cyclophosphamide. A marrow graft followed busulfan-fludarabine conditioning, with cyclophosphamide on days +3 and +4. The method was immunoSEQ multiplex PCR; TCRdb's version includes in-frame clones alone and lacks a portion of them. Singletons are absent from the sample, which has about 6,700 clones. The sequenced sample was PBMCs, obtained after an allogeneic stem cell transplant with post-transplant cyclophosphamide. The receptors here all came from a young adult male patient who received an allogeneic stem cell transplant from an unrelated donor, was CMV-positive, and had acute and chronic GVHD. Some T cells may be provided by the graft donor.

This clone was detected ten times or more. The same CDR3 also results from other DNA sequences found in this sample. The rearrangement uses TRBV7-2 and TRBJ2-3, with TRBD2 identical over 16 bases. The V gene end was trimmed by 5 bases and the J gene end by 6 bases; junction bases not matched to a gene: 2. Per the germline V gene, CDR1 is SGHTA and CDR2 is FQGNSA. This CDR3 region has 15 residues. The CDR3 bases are TGTGCCAGCAGCCCGGGACTAGCGGGAGGGGATACGCAGTATTTT. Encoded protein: CASSPGLAGGDTQYF.

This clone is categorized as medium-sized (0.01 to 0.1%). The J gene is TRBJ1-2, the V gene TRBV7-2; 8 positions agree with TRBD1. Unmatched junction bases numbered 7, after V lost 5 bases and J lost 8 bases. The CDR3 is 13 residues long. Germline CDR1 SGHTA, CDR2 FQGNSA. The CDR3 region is CASSPQTGDGYTF. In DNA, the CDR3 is TGTGCCAGCAGCCCGCAGACAGGGGACGGCTACACCTTC.

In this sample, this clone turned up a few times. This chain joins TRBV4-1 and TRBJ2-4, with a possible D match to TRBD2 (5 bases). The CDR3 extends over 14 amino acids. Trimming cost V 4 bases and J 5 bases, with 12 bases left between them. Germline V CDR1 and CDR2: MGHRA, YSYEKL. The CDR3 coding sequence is TGCGCCAGCAGCCCGCACGACGGGGAAAACATTCAGTACTTC. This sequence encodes CASSPHDGENIQYF.

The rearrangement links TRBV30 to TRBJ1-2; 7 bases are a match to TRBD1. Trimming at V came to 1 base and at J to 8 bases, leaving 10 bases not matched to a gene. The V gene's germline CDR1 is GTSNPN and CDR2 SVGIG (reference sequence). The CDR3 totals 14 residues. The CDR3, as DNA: TGTGCCTGGAGTGGACAGGGAATTCAGGGAGGCTACACCTTC. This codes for CAWSGQGIQGGYTF.

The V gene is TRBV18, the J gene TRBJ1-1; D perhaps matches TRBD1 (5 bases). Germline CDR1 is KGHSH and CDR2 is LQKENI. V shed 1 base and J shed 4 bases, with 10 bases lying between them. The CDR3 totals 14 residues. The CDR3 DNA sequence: TGTGCCAGCTCACCACAGGGGCTGGGCACTGAAGCTTTCTTT. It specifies CASSPQGLGTEAFF.

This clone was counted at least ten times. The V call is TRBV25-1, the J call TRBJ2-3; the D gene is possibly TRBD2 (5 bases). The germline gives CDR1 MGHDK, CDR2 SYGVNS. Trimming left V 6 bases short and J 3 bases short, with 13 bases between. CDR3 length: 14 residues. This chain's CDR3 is CASRGPRVTDTQYF. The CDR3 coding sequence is TGTGCCAGCAGGGGCCCGAGGGTTACAGATACGCAGTATTTT.

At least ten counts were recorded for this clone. CDR3 in amino acids: CASSVNGGRTEAFF. In DNA, the CDR3 is TGTGCCAGCAGCGTAAACGGGGGACGGACTGAAGCTTTCTTT. The V gene is TRBV9, the J gene TRBJ1-1; the D gene is possibly TRBD1 (5 bases). With 1 base removed from V and 5 bases from J, the gap between germline ends came to 12 bases. Germline loops: CDR1 SGDLS, CDR2 YYNGEE. The length of the CDR3 is 14 residues. Supplemented by reference TRBV9 and TRBJ1-1, the full variable domain reads DSGVTQTPKHLITATGQRVTLRCSPRSGDLSVYWYQQSLDQGLQFLIQYYNGEERAKGNILERFSAQQFPDLHSELNLSSLELGDSALYFCASSVNGGRTEAFFGQGTRLTVV.

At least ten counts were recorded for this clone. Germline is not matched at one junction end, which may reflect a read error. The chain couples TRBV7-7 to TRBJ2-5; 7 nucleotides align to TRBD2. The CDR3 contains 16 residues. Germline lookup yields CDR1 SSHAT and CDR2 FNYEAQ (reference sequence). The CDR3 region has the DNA TGTGCTAGCAGCCCTACTAGCGCCAACCTTGGGGAGACCCAGTACTTC. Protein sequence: CASSPTSANLGETQYF. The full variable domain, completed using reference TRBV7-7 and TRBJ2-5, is GAGVSQSPRYKVTKRGQDVTLRCDPISSHATLYWYQQALGQGPEFLTYFNYEAQPDKSGLPSDRFSAERPEGSISTLTIQRTEQRDSAMYRCASSPTSANLGETQYFGPGTRLLVL.

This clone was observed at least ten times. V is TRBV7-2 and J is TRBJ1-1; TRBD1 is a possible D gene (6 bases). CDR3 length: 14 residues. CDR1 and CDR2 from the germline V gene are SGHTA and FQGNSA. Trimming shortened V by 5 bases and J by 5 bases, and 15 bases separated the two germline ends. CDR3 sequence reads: CASSPTGLGTEAFF. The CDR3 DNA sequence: TGTGCCAGCAGCCCAACAGGGTTGGGGACTGAAGCTTTCTTT.

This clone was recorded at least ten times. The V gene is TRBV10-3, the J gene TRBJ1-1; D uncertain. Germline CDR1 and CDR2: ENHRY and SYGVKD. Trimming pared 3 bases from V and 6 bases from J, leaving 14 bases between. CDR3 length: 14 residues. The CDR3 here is CAISEGEERPEAFF. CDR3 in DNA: TGTGCCATCAGTGAAGGCGAGGAGCGCCCTGAAGCTTTCTTT.

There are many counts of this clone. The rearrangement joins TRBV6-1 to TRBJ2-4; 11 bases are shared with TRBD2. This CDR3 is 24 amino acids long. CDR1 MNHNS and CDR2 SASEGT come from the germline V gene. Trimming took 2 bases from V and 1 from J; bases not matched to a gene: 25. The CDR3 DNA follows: TGTGCCAGCAGTGAACAGCCCCTAGTCGTAGCGGGAGGGCCGAGGGGCCTCGCCAAAAACATTCAGTACTTC. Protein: CASSEQPLVVAGGPRGLAKNIQYF.

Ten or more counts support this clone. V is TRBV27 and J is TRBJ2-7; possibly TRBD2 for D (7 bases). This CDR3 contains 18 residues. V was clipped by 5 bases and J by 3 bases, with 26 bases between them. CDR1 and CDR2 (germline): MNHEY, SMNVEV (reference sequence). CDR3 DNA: TGTGCCAGCAGTCCACTCGTGGGGGGGCGAAGTCTTTTCTACGAGCAGTACTTC. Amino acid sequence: CASSPLVGGRSLFYEQYF.

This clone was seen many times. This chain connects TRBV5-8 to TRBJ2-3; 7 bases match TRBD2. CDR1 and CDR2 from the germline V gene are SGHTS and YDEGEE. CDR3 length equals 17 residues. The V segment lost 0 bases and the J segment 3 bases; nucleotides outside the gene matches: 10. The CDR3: CASSLVWGPGGTDTQYF. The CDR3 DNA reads TGTGCCAGCAGCTTGGTCTGGGGCCCCGGGGGGACAGATACGCAGTATTTT.

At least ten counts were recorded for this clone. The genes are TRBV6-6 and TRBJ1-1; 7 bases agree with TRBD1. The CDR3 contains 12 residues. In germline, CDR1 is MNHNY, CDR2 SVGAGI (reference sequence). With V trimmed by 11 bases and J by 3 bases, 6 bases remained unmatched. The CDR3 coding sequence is TGTGCCGGACAGGAAGAGCACACTGAAGCTTTCTTT. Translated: CAGQEEHTEAFF.

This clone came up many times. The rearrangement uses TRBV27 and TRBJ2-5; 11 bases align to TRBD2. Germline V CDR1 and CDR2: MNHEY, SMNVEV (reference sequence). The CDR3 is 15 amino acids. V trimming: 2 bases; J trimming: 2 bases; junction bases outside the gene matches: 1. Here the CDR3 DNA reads TGTGCCAGCAGTTTACTAGCGGGAGGTCAAGAGACCCAGTACTTC. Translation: CASSLLAGGQETQYF.

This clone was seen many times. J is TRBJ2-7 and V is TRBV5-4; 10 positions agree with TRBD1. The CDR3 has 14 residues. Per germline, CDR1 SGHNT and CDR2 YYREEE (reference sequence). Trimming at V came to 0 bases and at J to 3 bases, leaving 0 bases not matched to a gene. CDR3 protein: CASSLGTGGYEQYF. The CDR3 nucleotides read TGTGCCAGCAGCTTGGGGACAGGGGGCTACGAGCAGTACTTC.

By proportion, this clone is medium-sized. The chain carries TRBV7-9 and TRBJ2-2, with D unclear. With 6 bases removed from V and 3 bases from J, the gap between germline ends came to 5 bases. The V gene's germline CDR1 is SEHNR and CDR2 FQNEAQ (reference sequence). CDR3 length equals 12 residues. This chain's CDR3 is CASSGYTGELFF. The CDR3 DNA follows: TGTGCCAGCAGTGGCTACACCGGGGAGCTGTTTTTT.

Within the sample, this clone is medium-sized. The CDR3 spells CSVDPEQGEDYGYTF. CDR3 DNA sequence: TGCAGCGTTGACCCAGAGCAGGGGGAGGACTATGGCTACACCTTC. The rearrangement uses TRBV29-1 and TRBJ1-2; the match to TRBD1 covers 7 bases. The V gene's germline CDR1 is SQVTM and CDR2 ANQGSEA. The CDR3 has 15 amino acids. The V and J ends lost 3 bases and 3 bases, in that order; junction bases with no gene match: 10.

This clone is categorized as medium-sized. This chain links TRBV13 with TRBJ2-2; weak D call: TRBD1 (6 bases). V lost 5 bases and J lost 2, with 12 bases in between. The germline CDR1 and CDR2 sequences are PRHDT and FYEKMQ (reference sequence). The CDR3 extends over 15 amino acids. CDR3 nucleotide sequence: TGTGCCAGCAGCGCCCGGGACAACAACACCGGGGAGCTGTTTTTT. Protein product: CASSARDNNTGELFF. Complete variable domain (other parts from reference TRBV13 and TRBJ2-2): AAGVIQSPRHLIKEKRETATLKCYPIPRHDTVYWYQQGPGQDPQFLISFYEKMQSDKGSIPDRFSAQQFSDYHSELNMSSLELGDSALYFCASSARDNNTGELFFGEGSRLTVL.

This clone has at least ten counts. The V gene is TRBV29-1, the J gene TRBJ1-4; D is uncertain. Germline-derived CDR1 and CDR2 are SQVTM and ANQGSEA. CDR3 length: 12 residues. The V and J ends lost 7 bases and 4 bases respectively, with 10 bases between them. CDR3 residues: CSAVVFNEKLFF. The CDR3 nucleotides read TGCAGCGCTGTAGTATTTAATGAAAAACTGTTTTTT.

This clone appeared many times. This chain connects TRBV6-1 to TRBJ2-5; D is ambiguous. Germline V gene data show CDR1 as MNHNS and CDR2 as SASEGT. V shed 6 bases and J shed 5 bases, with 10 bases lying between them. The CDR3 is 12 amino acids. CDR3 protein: CASRELGETQYF. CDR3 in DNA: TGTGCCAGCAGGGAGCTCGGGGAGACCCAGTACTTC.

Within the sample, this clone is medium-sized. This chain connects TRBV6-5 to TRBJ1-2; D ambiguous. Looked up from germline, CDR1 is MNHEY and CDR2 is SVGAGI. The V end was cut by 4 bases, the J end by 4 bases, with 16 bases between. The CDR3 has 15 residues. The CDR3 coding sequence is TGTGCCAGCAGTTCCCACAGCGGATTTAGCTATGGCTACACCTTC. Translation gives CASSSHSGFSYGYTF.

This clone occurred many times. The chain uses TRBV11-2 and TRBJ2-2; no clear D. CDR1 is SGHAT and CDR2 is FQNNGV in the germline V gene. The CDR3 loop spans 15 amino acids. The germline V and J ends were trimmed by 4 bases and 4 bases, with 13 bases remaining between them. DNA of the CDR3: TGTGCCAGCAGCTCCCCCCGGGTAATCACCGGGGAGCTGTTTTTT. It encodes CASSSPRVITGELFF.

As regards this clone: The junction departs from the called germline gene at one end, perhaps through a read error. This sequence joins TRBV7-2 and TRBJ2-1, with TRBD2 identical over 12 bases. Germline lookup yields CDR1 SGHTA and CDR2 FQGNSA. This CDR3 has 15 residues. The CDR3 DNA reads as TGTGCCAGCAGCCCAACTCCGAGACTAGCGGGAGTTTTGATCTTC. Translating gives CASSPTPRLAGVLIF. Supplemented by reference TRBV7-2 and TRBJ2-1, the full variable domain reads GAGVSQSPSNKVTEKGKDVELRCDPISGHTALYWYRQSLGQGLEFLIYFQGNSAPDKSGLPSDRFSAERTGGSVSTLTIQRTQQEDSAVYLCASSPTPRLAGVLIFGPGTRLTVL.

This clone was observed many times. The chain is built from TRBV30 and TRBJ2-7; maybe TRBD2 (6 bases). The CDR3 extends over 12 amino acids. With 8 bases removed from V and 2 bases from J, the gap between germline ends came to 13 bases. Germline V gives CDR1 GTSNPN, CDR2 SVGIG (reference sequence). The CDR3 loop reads CAGGSIAYEQYF. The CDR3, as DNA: TGTGCCGGGGGGTCCATAGCCTACGAGCAGTACTTC.

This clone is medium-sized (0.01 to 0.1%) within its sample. CDR3 region: CASRQITEAFF. The DNA of the CDR3 is TGCGCCAGCAGACAGATCACTGAAGCTTTCTTT. The rearrangement uses TRBV10-2 and TRBJ1-1; no definite D call. Germline V CDR1 and CDR2: WSHSY, SAAADI. V lost 6 bases and J 4 bases, leaving 6 bases between the germline ends. This CDR3 comprises 11 residues.

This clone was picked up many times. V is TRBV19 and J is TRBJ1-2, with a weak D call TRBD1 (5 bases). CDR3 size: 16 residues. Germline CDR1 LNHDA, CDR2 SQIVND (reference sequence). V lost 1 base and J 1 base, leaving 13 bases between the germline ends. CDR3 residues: CASSIGSGIINYGYTF. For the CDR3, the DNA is TGTGCCAGTAGTATAGGTTCAGGGATCATTAACTATGGCTACACCTTC.

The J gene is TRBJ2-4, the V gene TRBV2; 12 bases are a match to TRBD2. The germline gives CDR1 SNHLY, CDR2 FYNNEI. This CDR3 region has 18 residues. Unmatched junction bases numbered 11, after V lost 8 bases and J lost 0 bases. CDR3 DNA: TGTGCCAGCCGCCAGACTAGCGGGGGTACACTAGCCAAAAACATTCAGTACTTC. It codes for CASRQTSGGTLAKNIQYF.

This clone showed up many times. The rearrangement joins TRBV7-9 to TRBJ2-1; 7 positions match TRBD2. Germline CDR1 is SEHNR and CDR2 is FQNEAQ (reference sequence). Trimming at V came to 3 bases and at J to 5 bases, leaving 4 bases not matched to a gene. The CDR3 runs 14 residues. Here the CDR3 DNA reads TGTGCCAGCAGCTTGACTAGCCGAGACAATGAGCAGTTCTTC. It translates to CASSLTSRDNEQFF.